Each of the 19 T cell receptor beta chains below was sequenced from the same sample in a study of shared clonotypes between healthy human individuals. The assay was immunoSEQ multiplex PCR, and TCRdb's table has in-frame clones only and misses some. The table records about 1.5 million clones, about 98% of them present only once. The specimen sequenced was naive CD4+ T cells sorted from blood. The subset: CD45RA+ positively selected. The source is a man aged 30 to 45 in good health.

The gene calls are TRBV10-3 and TRBJ1-5; D remains ambiguous. The CDR3 extends over 15 amino acids. Trimming took off 0 bases at V and 4 bases at J, with 10 bases between the two ends. The germline CDR1 and CDR2 sequences are ENHRY and SYGVKD. This CDR3 is CAISESLVENQPQHF. CDR3 DNA sequence: TGTGCCATCAGTGAGTCGTTGGTGGAGAATCAGCCCCAGCATTTT.

In its sample, this clone was seen once. V usage is TRBV13 and J usage is TRBJ1-5, with a tentative D call TRBD1 (5 bases). CDR3 length: 15 amino acids. V was clipped by 8 bases and J by 1 base, with 15 bases between them. Germline CDR1 PRHDT, CDR2 FYEKMQ (reference sequence). The CDR3 DNA follows: TGTGCCAGCTGTGTTGGGGGAAACAGCAATCAGCCCCAGCATTTT. This gives the protein CASCVGGNSNQPQHF.

This clone was observed a single time. This chain connects TRBV7-3 to TRBJ2-1; D gene unclear. The CDR3 covers 15 residues. V was trimmed by 3 bases and J by 3 bases, leaving 12 bases between them. Germline V CDR1 and CDR2: SGHTA, FQGTGA. The CDR3 sequence is CASSFGPPLYNEQFF. CDR3 nucleotide sequence: TGTGCCAGCAGCTTTGGACCCCCCCTCTACAATGAGCAGTTCTTC.

This clone was observed once. The rearrangement joins TRBV2 to TRBJ2-5; TRBD2 matches 10 bases. Looked up from germline, CDR1 is SNHLY and CDR2 is FYNNEI. The CDR3 has 15 amino acids. J gave up 3 bases and V 6 bases, and 7 bases lay outside the gene matches. CDR3 region: CASRVNGLAEETQYF. CDR3 nucleotides: TGTGCCAGCAGGGTGAATGGACTAGCGGAAGAGACCCAGTACTTC.

This chain links TRBV5-1 with TRBJ2-1, with D tentatively TRBD1 or TRBD2 (5 bases each). Germline V gene lookup returns CDR1 SGHRS and CDR2 YFSETQ. V was shortened by 5 bases and J by 5 bases, with 11 bases between the two germline ends. This CDR3 is built from 13 residues. The CDR3 DNA reads as TGCGCCAGCAGAGATTGGGACGACAATGAGCAGTTCTTC. Translation: CASRDWDDNEQFF.

This clone was recorded only once. The V and J genes are TRBV30 and TRBJ2-7; 10 bases line up with TRBD2. This CDR3 has 16 residues. Germline CDR1 reads GTSNPN; CDR2 reads SVGIG (reference sequence). Trimming took 4 bases from V and 6 from J; bases not matched to a gene: 15. CDR3 amino acids: CAWTLKGASGGLEQYF. The CDR3 DNA follows: TGTGCCTGGACCCTAAAAGGGGCTAGCGGGGGCCTCGAGCAGTACTTC.

This chain uses TRBV11-3 with TRBJ2-3; D might be TRBD1 (5 bases). Germline CDR1 is SGHNT and CDR2 is YENEEA. The CDR3 is made up of 17 amino acids. With 5 bases removed from V and 4 bases from J, the gap between germline ends came to 22 bases. CDR3 nucleotides: TGTGCCAGCAGCCCAAACACAGGTTCAGCCTTTTCAGATACGCAGTATTTT. Protein sequence: CASSPNTGSAFSDTQYF.

This chain connects TRBV28 to TRBJ1-4, with 8 bases identical to TRBD1. This CDR3 comprises 15 residues. Trimming removed 5 bases from V and 5 bases from J; junction bases left unmatched: 7. Germline values: CDR1 MDHEN, CDR2 SYDVKM. Here the CDR3 DNA reads TGTGCCAGCAGTCCCGGACAGGGAGAGAATGAAAAACTGTTTTTT. Translation gives CASSPGQGENEKLFF.

J is TRBJ1-4 and V is TRBV29-1; D remains ambiguous. In germline, CDR1 is SQVTM, CDR2 ANQGSEA. The CDR3 is made up of 12 amino acids. Trimming stripped 7 bases from V and 3 bases from J, with 9 bases between. The CDR3 region is CSGKGSNEKLFF. The CDR3, as DNA: TGCAGCGGTAAAGGATCTAATGAAAAACTGTTTTTT.

This clone was observed once. The chain joins TRBV2 to TRBJ2-1; D tentatively reads TRBD1 or TRBD2 (6 bases each). Trimming removed 3 bases at V and 7 bases at J, with 10 bases between. The CDR3 is 13 residues long. Germline values: CDR1 SNHLY, CDR2 FYNNEI. The CDR3 DNA sequence: TGTGCCAGCAGTGATGGGGGGACAAATGAGCAGTTCTTC. The encoded protein is CASSDGGTNEQFF.

The gene calls are TRBV29-1 and TRBJ1-2; no clear D. From germline, CDR1 is SQVTM and CDR2 ANQGSEA. The CDR3 loop spans 13 amino acids. V dropped 0 bases and J dropped 4 bases, with 9 bases sitting between them. Written as DNA, the CDR3 is TGCAGCGTTGAAGACGGCCGGGGCTATGGCTACACCTTC. Protein product: CSVEDGRGYGYTF. Full variable domain (remainder filled in from reference TRBV29-1 and TRBJ1-2): SAVISQKPSRDICQRGTSLTIQCQVDSQVTMMFWYRQQPGQSLTLIATANQGSEATYESGFVIDKFPISRPNLTFSTLTVSNMSPEDSSIYLCSVEDGRGYGYTFGSGTRLTVV.

The chain employs TRBV2 and TRBJ1-5; D ambiguous. This CDR3 region has 13 residues. Germline CDR1 reads SNHLY; CDR2 reads FYNNEI. Trimming took 4 bases from V and 2 from J, leaving 6 bases between them. The CDR3 is CASSGDGNQPQHF. The CDR3 DNA is TGTGCCAGCAGTGGCGACGGCAATCAGCCCCAGCATTTT.

The chain uses TRBV7-2 and TRBJ2-1; 7 bases align to TRBD2. Germline V gene sequence: CDR1 SGHTA, CDR2 FQGNSA. After removal of 4 bases from V and 6 bases from J, the junction contained 9 bases not matched to a gene. CDR3 length: 15 amino acids. CDR3 bases: TGTGCCAGCAGCTCCGGGACTACTGCCTCCAATGAGCAGTTCTTC. This translates into CASSSGTTASNEQFF.

The chain combines TRBV11-3 with TRBJ2-5, with 7 bases that match TRBD2. This CDR3 has 14 amino acids. Trimming at V came to 5 bases and at J to 2 bases, leaving 5 bases not matched to a gene. CDR1 and CDR2 from the germline V gene are SGHNT and YENEEA. This CDR3 is CASSRAGFQETQYF. The CDR3 DNA sequence: TGTGCCAGCAGCCGAGCGGGATTTCAAGAGACCCAGTACTTC.

This chain connects TRBV10-1 to TRBJ2-5; a possible D gene is TRBD1 (5 bases). This CDR3 has 18 amino acids. CDR1 WNHNN and CDR2 SYGVQD come from the germline V gene (reference sequence). V was pared by 3 bases and J by 1 base, with 21 bases between. In DNA form, the CDR3 reads TGCGCCAGCAGTGAAGCTGGAAGCCGAGGCAGGGCCCAAGAGACCCAGTACTTC. The encoded protein is CASSEAGSRGRAQETQYF.

The rearrangement joins TRBV5-1 to TRBJ2-2, with 7 bases identical to TRBD1. With 7 bases clipped from V and 0 bases from J, the junction kept 3 bases outside the gene matches. The CDR3 is 14 amino acids. The germline V gene has CDR1 SGHRS and CDR2 YFSETQ. CDR3 region: CASCDRANTGELFF. Written as DNA, the CDR3 is TGCGCCAGCTGTGACAGGGCGAACACCGGGGAGCTGTTTTTT. The full variable domain, rest sourced from reference TRBV5-1 and TRBJ2-2, is KAGVTQTPRYLIKTRGQQVTLSCSPISGHRSVSWYQQTPGQGLQFLFEYFSETQRNKGNFPGRFSGRQFSNSRSEMNVSTLELGDSALYLCASCDRANTGELFFGEGSRLTVL.

This chain links TRBV18 with TRBJ2-7; no clear D. V was pared by 3 bases and J by 5 bases, with 8 bases between. The germline V gene encodes CDR1 KGHSH and CDR2 LQKENI. The CDR3 length is 12 residues. This CDR3 is CASSPVADEQYF. CDR3 nucleotide sequence: TGTGCCAGCTCACCGGTCGCGGACGAGCAGTACTTC.

This chain uses TRBV5-6 with TRBJ2-1, with 9 bases identical to TRBD2. Germline CDR1 is SGHDT and CDR2 is YYEEEE. The V segment lost 8 bases and the J segment 6 bases; nucleotides outside the gene matches: 9. The CDR3 runs 14 residues. The CDR3 is CASEDLAGPNEQFF. The CDR3 DNA reads as TGTGCCAGTGAGGACCTAGCGGGGCCCAATGAGCAGTTCTTC. The full variable domain, rest sourced from reference TRBV5-6 and TRBJ2-1, is DAGVTQSPTHLIKTRGQQVTLRCSPKSGHDTVSWYQQALGQGPQFIFQYYEEEERQRGNFPDRFSGHQFPNYSSELNVNALLLGDSALYLCASEDLAGPNEQFFGPGTRLTVL.

The CDR3, as DNA: TGTGCCACAGGGACGGATACCGGGGAGCTGTTTTTT. Encoded protein: CATGTDTGELFF. V usage is TRBV10-3 and J usage is TRBJ2-2; D assignment may be TRBD1 or TRBD2 (5 bases each). The CDR3 contains 12 residues. The ends were cut back, 10 bases at V and 5 bases at J, with 11 bases in the middle. CDR1 is ENHRY and CDR2 is SYGVKD in the germline V gene.